This T cell receptor (beta chain) is from a study of blood T cell repertoires in COVID-19. Turning to the study itself: Material from acute and convalescent COVID-19 was sourced from the United States, Italy and Spain. Sources were T cells, B-cell-depleted T cells, or PBMCs; the material itself was cDNA or gDNA.

Germline CDR1 SGHTA, CDR2 FQGNSA. The CDR3 covers 15 residues. With 5 bases clipped from V and 2 bases from J, the junction kept 5 bases outside the gene matches. The authors' processing: The authors estimated nucleated cell counts from reference gene primer amplification. Only in-frame clones appear in the TCRdb table, and some are missing; sequencing was by immunoSEQ multiplex PCR. V, J and clone size are taken as reported in that table, and D and trimming were inferred from the DNA itself. The sample yields 200,000 or so clones, approximately 87% seen once. The receptor was isolated from a person aged 70 to 85 with COVID-19, enrolled during active disease. V is TRBV7-2 and J is TRBJ2-5, with 10 bases that match TRBD1. The sequenced sample was peripheral blood. The CDR3 here is CASSIGTGAQETQYF. The DNA of the CDR3 is TGTGCCAGCAGCATAGGGACAGGGGCTCAAGAGACCCAGTACTTC.